This note documents a single T cell receptor (beta chain) sequence. What it binds is not known. Libraries of TRB cDNA were made by 5' RACE and carried UMIs. With the 5' RACE reads reprocessed, TCRdb shows one record per CDR3 protein and no DNA. This table holds approximately 60,000 distinct CDR3 sequences. The germline V gene has CDR1 DFQATT and CDR2 SNEGSKA (reference sequence). This CDR3 is built from 14 residues. This sample was included in a study of CXCR3-negative and CXCR3-positive naive CD8 T cells. Study-wide background: The study obtained approximately 130 million TRB reads, about 1.5 +/- 0.3 million per library. Study-wide results and limits: Cryopreservation partially decreased CXCR3 expression, and most assays used fresh PBMCs.

At around 300,000 cells each, triplicate sorts were carried out for each CD8+ T cell subset. Sequencing input: memory CD8+ T cells from blood. V usage is TRBV20-1 and J usage is TRBJ2-7; TCRdb gives TRBD2 as the D gene, but with no DNA this cannot be confirmed. The source of this sequence is a human donor in good health. Some clones in this sample may be carry-over from other donors' samples. The CDR3 here is CSAEGTRGSYEQYF.